This T cell receptor beta chain was obtained from a study of radiation and T cells in renal cell carcinoma. Whole-study findings and limits: Compared with controls, irradiated tumors had more, larger dominant CDR3 motifs. Top tumor clonotypes rose in blood 2 weeks post-radiation, then contracted. Top 100 clonotypes averaged about 50% in irradiated versus about 43% in nephrectomy-only tumors. No pretreatment tumor biopsies were available for baseline clonotypes.

The data were produced by immunoSEQ multiplex PCR, yet TCRdb's version contains in-frame clones alone and is incomplete. Among around 12,000 clones listed, 25% to 35% were seen once. This clone has more than one count but fewer than ten. Antigen unknown. Germline loops: CDR1 LNHDA, CDR2 SQIVND (reference sequence). The CDR3 runs to 13 residues. V lost 7 bases and J 6 bases, leaving 14 bases between the germline ends. Treatment: 15 Gy SBRT to primary tumor, nephrectomy 4 weeks later. The source of this sequence is a man between 60 and 75 years old with renal cell carcinoma. The material was tumor tissue, obtained from a patient whose treatment included radiotherapy and nephrectomy. The J gene is TRBJ2-3, the V gene TRBV19; D unclear. CDR3 bases: TGTGCCAGTACCTCAAGAAAAGGGGATACGCAGTATTTT. Translation gives CASTSRKGDTQYF.